These T cell receptor beta chains were read from a single sample in a study of T-cell memory formation after mild COVID-19. TCRdb re-derived calls from the 5' RACE reads in MiXCR, one entry per CDR3 protein. The repertoire holds about 340,000 distinct CDR3 sequences, with around 15% as singletons. The sequencing sample was made of PBMCs or a T cell subset sorted from them (not recorded which). Receptors originate from a man between 18 and 29 years old who had mild COVID-19 (a few samples of this study predate the infection). Cell type and time point are not known. The CDR3 runs from the conserved cysteine through the conserved F or W. D genes are given only for firm matches. Part of the rows lack a size; the others show once, few, many or a class for expanded clones.

abundance,v_gene,d_gene,j_gene,CDR3aa,CDR3nt
-,TRBV5-1,-,TRBJ2-1,CASSLEAGALYNEQFF,TGCGCCAGCAGCTTGGAGGCCGGGGCGCTCTACAATGAGCAGTTCTTC
-,TRBV7-2,-,TRBJ2-1,CASSPYRTGHEQFF,TGTGCCAGCAGCCCGTACCGGACGGGCCATGAGCAGTTCTTC
-,TRBV7-9,-,TRBJ2-1,CASSLDREQFF,TGTGCCAGCAGCTTAGATCGTGAGCAGTTCTTC
-,TRBV9,-,TRBJ1-1,CASRGGWGTEAFF,TGTGCCAGCAGGGGGGGTTGGGGCACTGAAGCTTTCTTT
few,TRBV10-3,TRBD2,TRBJ2-3,CAIRALAGGEDTQYF,TGTGCCATCAGAGCACTAGCGGGGGGGGAAGATACGCAGTATTTT
-,TRBV6-5,-,TRBJ1-2,CASSYEIGTEINYGYTF,TGTGCCAGCAGTTACGAAATTGGGACGGAAATTAACTATGGCTACACCTTC
-,TRBV27,-,TRBJ2-7,CASSFAGAGASYEQYF,TGTGCCAGCAGTTTTGCAGGGGCAGGGGCCTCCTACGAGCAGTACTTC
few,TRBV6-5,-,TRBJ1-1,CASSYSTSLGGGGTEAFF,TGTGCCAGCAGTTACTCGACAAGCCTCGGGGGAGGCGGGACTGAAGCTTTCTTT
many,TRBV6-5,-,TRBJ2-2,CASSYLGAGELFF,TGTGCCAGCAGTTACTTGGGCGCCGGGGAGCTGTTTTTT
-,TRBV29-1,-,TRBJ1-6,CSVEDNAGSPLHF,TGCAGCGTTGAAGATAACGCGGGTTCACCCCTCCACTTT
-,TRBV7-8,-,TRBJ1-4,CASSSWDGNEKLFF,TGTGCCAGCAGCTCTTGGGACGGTAATGAAAAACTGTTTTTT
few,TRBV28,-,TRBJ1-6,CASRRLLQVNSPLHF,TGTGCCAGCAGGCGGCTCTTACAGGTCAATTCACCCCTCCACTTT
few,TRBV5-1,TRBD2,TRBJ2-3,CASSLPLANTDTQYF,TGCGCCAGCAGCTTACCACTAGCGAACACAGATACGCAGTATTTT
few,TRBV11-2,TRBD2,TRBJ2-5,CASSQTSGGGETQYF,TGTGCCAGCAGCCAGACTAGCGGGGGTGGTGAGACCCAGTACTTC
few,TRBV11-2,-,TRBJ2-5,CASSSIRGSQLETQYF,TGTGCCAGCAGCTCCATTAGGGGGTCTCAGTTGGAGACCCAGTACTTC
few,TRBV7-9,-,TRBJ1-1,CASGWGGGNTEAFF,TGTGCCAGCGGATGGGGTGGGGGCAACACTGAAGCTTTCTTT
-,TRBV6-5,TRBD2,TRBJ2-1,CASSYRGGGTRVYNEQFF,TGTGCCAGCAGTTACCGGGGAGGCGGGACTAGAGTCTACAATGAGCAGTTCTTC
-,TRBV19,-,TRBJ1-5,CASSRQGTHQPQHF,TGTGCCAGTAGCCGCCAGGGCACCCATCAGCCCCAGCATTTT
-,TRBV6-4,TRBD2,TRBJ2-1,CASSPLAGGNNEQFF,TGTGCCAGCAGTCCCCTGGCGGGGGGCAACAATGAGCAGTTCTTC
few,TRBV10-2,TRBD1,TRBJ1-2,CASRLTGGSGYGYTF,TGCGCCAGCAGGCTCACAGGGGGCTCGGGCTATGGCTACACCTTC
few,TRBV29-1,-,TRBJ2-2,CSVIFQGIGTGELFF,TGCAGCGTTATCTTTCAGGGAATAGGCACCGGGGAGCTGTTTTTT
few,TRBV2,-,TRBJ2-5,CASSAPGTGQETQYF,TGTGCCAGCAGCGCCCCCGGGACTGGTCAAGAGACCCAGTACTTC
-,TRBV6-4,-,TRBJ2-6,CANQGPQSLSGANVLTF,TGTGCCAATCAGGGACCCCAAAGTCTCTCTGGGGCCAACGTCCTGACTTTC
-,TRBV6-5,-,TRBJ1-3,CASSSGAAGNTIYF,TGTGCCAGCAGTTCGGGGGCAGCCGGAAACACCATATATTTT
-,TRBV12-3/TRBV12-4,-,TRBJ2-5,CASRPGLGGETQYF,TGTGCCAGCCGACCCGGGTTGGGAGGAGAGACCCAGTACTTC
few,TRBV7-2,-,TRBJ2-1,CASSPRGGGGGWIEQFF,TGTGCCAGCAGCCCAAGAGGCGGGGGCGGGGGATGGATTGAGCAGTTCTTC
few,TRBV12-3/TRBV12-4,TRBD1,TRBJ1-1,CASSQHTNRGRDTEAFF,TGTGCCAGCAGCCAACATACCAACAGGGGACGAGACACTGAAGCTTTCTTT
few,TRBV14,-,TRBJ1-2,CASSHSLYGYTF,TGTGCCAGCAGCCATTCGCTCTATGGCTACACCTTC
-,TRBV6-5,-,TRBJ1-1,CASSKQTGFTEAFF,TGTGCCAGCAGCAAACAAACAGGGTTCACTGAAGCTTTCTTT
-,TRBV7-6,-,TRBJ2-7,CASSLGTAVYEQYF,TGTGCCAGCAGCTTAGGGACAGCAGTTTACGAGCAGTACTTC
-,TRBV5-5,-,TRBJ2-1,CASSLVGTEQFF,TGTGCCAGCAGCTTGGTGGGGACTGAGCAGTTCTTC
few,TRBV4-3,-,TRBJ2-1,CASSQDSGVSYNEQFF,TGCGCCAGCAGCCAAGATTCGGGGGTGTCCTACAATGAGCAGTTCTTC
-,TRBV2,TRBD1,TRBJ1-2,CARKGGGAVFDGYTF,TGTGCCAGGAAGGGAGGGGGCGCAGTCTTTGATGGCTACACCTTC
-,TRBV18,-,TRBJ2-5,CASSPSSGTTETQYF,TGTGCCAGCTCACCAAGTTCAGGGACCACGGAGACCCAGTACTTC
few,TRBV7-2,-,TRBJ1-5,CASSIASRNQPQHF,TGTGCCAGCAGCATTGCTTCCCGAAATCAGCCCCAGCATTTT
few,TRBV28,-,TRBJ2-7,CASSPPLAGAHEQYF,TGTGCCAGCAGTCCGCCTTTGGCAGGGGCGCATGAGCAGTACTTC
few,TRBV5-1,TRBD1,TRBJ1-1,CASSQGQGAAEAFF,TGCGCCAGCAGCCAGGGACAGGGGGCGGCTGAAGCTTTCTTT
-,TRBV15,-,TRBJ2-5,CATSRDALQQETQYF,TGTGCCACCAGCAGAGACGCACTACAGCAAGAGACCCAGTACTTC
-,TRBV6-1,TRBD2,TRBJ2-7,CASSVAGWDEQYF,TGTGCCAGCAGCGTAGCGGGGTGGGACGAGCAGTACTTC
-,TRBV28,TRBD1,TRBJ1-1,CASSRTGLVTEAFF,TGTGCCAGCAGCCGGACAGGGTTGGTGACTGAAGCTTTCTTT
few,TRBV30,TRBD1,TRBJ2-7,CAWRPIRGGRPHEQYF,TGTGCCTGGAGACCGATTAGAGGGGGCCGTCCCCACGAGCAGTACTTC